The rows below give T cell receptor beta chains drawn from one sample of a study of shared clonotypes between healthy human individuals. Data came from immunoSEQ multiplex PCR; TCRdb stores just in-frame clones and leaves some out. Found here are 2 million to 2.5 million clones, 90% to 95% of them singletons; the top ten hold 0.39%. What was sequenced was naive CD4+ T cells from PBMCs. The receptors derive from a man aged 18 to 30 in good health. Some clones in this sample may be carry-over from other donors' samples. Each CDR3 is given with its conserved first and last residue.

TRBJ2-2 TRBV27 CASSDRAGPYNAGELFF
TRBJ2-1 TRBV11-3 CASSLVSGGQFF
TRBJ2-3 TRBV7-8 CASSLALVAGGSTDTQYF
TRBJ2-1 TRBV28 CASRRLSSYNEQFF
TRBJ2-4 TRBV28 CASSLLEGIQYF
TRBJ1-5 TRBV6-4 CASSPEGGPNQPQHF
TRBJ2-7 TRBV4-2 CASSRARTSGKAEQYF
TRBJ2-7 TRBV6-5 CASSYVGAGYEQYF
TRBJ2-1 TRBV9 CASSVGTSGSNEQFF
TRBJ1-2 TRBV7-2 CASRESWGPGYTF
TRBJ1-1 TRBV5-4 CASSLAGQGNTEAFF